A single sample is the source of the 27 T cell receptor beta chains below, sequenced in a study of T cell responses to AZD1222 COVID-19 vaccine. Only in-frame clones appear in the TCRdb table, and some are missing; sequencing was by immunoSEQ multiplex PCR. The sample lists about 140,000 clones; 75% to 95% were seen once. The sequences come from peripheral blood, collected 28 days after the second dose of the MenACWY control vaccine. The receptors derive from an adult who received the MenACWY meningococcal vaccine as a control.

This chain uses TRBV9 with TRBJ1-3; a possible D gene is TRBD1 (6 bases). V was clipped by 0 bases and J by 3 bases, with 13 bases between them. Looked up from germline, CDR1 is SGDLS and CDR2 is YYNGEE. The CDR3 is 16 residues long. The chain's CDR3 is CASSVGAGENGNTIYF. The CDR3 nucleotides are TGTGCCAGCAGCGTAGGAGCAGGGGAAAATGGAAACACCATATATTTT.

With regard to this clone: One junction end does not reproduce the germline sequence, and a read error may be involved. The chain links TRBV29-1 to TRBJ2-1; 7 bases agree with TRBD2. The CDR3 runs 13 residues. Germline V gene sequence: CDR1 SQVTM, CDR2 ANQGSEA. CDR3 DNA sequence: TGCAGCGTTGAGCCGCGGGAGTACAGTGAGCAGTTCTTC. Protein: CSVEPREYSEQFF.

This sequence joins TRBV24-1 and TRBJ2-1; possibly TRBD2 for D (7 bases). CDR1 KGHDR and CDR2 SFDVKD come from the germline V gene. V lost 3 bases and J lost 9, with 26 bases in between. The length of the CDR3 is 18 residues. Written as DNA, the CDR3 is TGTGCCACCAGTGATAGGGGGGGTAGCGGAGCCCGACGGGGTGAGCAGTTCTTC. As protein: CATSDRGGSGARRGEQFF.

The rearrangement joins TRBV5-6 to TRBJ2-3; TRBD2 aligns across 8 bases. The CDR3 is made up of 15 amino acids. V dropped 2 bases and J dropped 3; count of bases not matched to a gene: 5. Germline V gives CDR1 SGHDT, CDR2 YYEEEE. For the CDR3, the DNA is TGTGCCAGCAGCTTAACTAGCGGACAAACAGATACGCAGTATTTT. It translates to CASSLTSGQTDTQYF.

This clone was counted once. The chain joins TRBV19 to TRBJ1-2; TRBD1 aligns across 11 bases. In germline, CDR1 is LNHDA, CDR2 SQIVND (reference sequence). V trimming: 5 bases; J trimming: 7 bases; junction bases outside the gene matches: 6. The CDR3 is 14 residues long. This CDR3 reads CASSSWTGGFGYTF. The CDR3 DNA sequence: TGTGCCAGTAGTTCCTGGACAGGGGGCTTTGGCTACACCTTC.

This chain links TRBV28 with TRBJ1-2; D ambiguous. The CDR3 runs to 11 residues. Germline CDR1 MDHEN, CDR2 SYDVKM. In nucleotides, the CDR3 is TGTGCAGTGCCGCAAGGAGCTGGCTACACCTTC. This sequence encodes CAVPQGAGYTF.

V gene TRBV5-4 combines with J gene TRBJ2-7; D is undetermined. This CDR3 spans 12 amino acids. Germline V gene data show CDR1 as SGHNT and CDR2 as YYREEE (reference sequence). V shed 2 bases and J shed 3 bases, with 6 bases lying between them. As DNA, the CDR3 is TGTGCCAGCAGCTTTGACGTCTACGAGCAGTACTTC. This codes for CASSFDVYEQYF.

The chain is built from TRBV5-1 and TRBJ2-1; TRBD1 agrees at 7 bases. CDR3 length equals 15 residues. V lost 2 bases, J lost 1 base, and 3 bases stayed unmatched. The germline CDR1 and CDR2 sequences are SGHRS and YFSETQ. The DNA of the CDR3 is TGCGCCAGCAGCTTAGAGGGGGCATCCTACAATGAGCAGTTCTTC. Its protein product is CASSLEGASYNEQFF.

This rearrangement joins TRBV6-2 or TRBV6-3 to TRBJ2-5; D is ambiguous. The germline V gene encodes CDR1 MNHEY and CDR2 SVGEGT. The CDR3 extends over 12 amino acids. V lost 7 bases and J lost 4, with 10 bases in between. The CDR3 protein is CASTPGRETQYF. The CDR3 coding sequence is TGTGCCAGCACCCCCGGTAGAGAGACCCAGTACTTC.

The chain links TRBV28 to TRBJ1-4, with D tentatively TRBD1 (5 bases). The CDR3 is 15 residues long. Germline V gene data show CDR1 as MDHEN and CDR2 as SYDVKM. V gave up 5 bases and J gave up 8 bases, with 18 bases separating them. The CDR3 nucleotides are TGTGCCAGCAGTCTACCGACGGCGGGGCGGGAAAAACTGTTTTTT. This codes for CASSLPTAGREKLFF.

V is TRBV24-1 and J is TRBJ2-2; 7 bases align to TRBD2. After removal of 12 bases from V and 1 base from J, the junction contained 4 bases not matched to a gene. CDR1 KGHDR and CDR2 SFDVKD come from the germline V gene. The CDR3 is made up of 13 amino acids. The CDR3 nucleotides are TGTGCCTCGGGCGGGGGGAACACCGGGGAGCTGTTTTTT. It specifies CASGGGNTGELFF.

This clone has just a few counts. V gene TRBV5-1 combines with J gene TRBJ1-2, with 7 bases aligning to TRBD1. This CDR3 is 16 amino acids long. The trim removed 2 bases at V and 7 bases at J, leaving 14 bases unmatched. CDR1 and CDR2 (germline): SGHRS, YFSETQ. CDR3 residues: CASSLESTGFSSGYTF. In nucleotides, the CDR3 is TGCGCCAGCAGCTTAGAGTCGACAGGGTTCTCGTCTGGCTACACCTTC.

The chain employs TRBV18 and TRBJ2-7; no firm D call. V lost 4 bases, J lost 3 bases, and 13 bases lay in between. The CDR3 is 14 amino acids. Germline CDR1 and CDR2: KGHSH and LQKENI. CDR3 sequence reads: CASSRSTDNYEQYF. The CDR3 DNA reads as TGTGCCAGCTCACGATCGACTGATAACTACGAGCAGTACTTC.

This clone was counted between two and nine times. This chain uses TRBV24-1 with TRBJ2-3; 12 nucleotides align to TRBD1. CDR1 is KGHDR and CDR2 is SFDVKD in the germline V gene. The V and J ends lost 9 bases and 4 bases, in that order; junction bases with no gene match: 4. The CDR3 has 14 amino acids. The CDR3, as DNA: TGTGCCACCCAGGGACAGGGGGCCGCAGATACGCAGTATTTT. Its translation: CATQGQGAADTQYF.

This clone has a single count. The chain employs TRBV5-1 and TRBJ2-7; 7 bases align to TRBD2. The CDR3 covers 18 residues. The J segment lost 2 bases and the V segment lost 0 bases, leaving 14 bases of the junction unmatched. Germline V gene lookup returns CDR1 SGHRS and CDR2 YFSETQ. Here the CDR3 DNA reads TGCGCCAGCAGCTTGGGCTTTCAGGCGGGGGACCAGCCCTACGAGCAGTACTTC. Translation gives CASSLGFQAGDQPYEQYF.

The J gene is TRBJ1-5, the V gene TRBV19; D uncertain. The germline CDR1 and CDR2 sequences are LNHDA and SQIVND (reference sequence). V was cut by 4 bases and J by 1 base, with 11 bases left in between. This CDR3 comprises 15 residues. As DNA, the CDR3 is TGTGCCAGTAGTACGCAGACCTGGAGCAATCAGCCCCAGCATTTT. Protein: CASSTQTWSNQPQHF.

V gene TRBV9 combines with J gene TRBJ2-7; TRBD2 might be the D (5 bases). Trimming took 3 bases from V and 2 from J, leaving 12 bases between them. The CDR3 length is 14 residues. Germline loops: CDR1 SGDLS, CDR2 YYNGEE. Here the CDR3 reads CASSGATEAYEQYF. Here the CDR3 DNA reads TGTGCCAGCAGCGGGGCAACGGAGGCCTACGAGCAGTACTTC.

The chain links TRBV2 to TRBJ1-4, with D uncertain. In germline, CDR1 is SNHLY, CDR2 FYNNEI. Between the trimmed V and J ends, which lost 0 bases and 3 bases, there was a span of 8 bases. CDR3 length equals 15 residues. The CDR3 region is CASSEAGLSNEKLFF. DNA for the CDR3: TGTGCCAGCAGTGAAGCGGGGTTGTCTAATGAAAAACTGTTTTTT.

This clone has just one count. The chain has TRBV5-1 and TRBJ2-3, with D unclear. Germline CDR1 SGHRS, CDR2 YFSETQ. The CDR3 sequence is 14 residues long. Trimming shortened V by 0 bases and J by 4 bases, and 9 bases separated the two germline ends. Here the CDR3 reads CASSLAPQADTQYF. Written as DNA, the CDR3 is TGCGCCAGCAGCTTGGCCCCCCAGGCAGATACGCAGTATTTT.

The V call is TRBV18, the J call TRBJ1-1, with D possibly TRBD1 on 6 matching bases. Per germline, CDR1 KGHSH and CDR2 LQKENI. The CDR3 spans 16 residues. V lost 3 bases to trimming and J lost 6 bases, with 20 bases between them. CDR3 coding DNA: TGTGCCAGCTCACCTACTTTAGGGGGATCGGACGCTGAAGCTTTCTTT. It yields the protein CASSPTLGGSDAEAFF.

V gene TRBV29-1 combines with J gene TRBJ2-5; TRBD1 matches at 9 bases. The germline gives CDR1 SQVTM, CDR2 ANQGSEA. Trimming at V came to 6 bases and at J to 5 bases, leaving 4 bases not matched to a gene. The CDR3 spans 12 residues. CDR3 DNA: TGCAGCGTCGTGACAGGGGGTGAGACCCAGTACTTC. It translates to CSVVTGGETQYF.

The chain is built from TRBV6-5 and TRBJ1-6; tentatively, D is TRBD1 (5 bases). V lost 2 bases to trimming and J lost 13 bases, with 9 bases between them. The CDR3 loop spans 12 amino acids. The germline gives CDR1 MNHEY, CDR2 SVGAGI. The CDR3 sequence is CASSYGGIPLHF. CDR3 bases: TGTGCCAGCAGTTACGGGGGGATTCCCCTCCACTTT.

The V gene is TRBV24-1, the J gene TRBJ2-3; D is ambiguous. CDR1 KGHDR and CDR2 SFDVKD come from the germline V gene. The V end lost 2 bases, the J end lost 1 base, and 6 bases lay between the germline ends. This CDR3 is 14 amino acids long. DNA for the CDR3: TGTGCCACCAGTGATTCAGGCCGCACAGATACGCAGTATTTT. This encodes CATSDSGRTDTQYF.

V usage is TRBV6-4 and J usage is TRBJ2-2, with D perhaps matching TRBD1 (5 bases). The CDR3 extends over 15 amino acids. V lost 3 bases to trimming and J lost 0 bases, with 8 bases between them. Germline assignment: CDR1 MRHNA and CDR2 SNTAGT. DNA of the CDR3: TGTGCCAGCAGTGAATCGACAGCGAACACCGGGGAGCTGTTTTTT. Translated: CASSESTANTGELFF.

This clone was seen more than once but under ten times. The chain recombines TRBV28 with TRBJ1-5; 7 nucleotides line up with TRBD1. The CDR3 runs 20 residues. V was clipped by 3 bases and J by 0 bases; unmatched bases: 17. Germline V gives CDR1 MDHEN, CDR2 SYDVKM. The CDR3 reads CASSLLSRGRLGYSNQPQHF. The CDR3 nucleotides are TGTGCCAGCAGTTTGTTGTCCAGGGGGAGGTTGGGATATAGCAATCAGCCCCAGCATTTT.

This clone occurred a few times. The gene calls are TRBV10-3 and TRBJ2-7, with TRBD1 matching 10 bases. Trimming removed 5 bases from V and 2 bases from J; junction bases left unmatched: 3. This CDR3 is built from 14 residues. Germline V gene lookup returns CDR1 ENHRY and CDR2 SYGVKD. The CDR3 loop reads CAISPGTGAYEQYF. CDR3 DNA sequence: TGTGCCATCAGTCCCGGGACAGGGGCCTACGAGCAGTACTTC.

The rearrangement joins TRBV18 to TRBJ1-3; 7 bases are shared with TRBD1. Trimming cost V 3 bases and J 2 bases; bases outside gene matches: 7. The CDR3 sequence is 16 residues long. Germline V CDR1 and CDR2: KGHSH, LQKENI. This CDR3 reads CASSPMSGTAGNTIYF. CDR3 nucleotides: TGTGCCAGCTCACCCATGTCCGGGACAGCTGGAAACACCATATATTTT.